This T cell receptor (beta chain) was observed in a study of T-cell memory formation after mild COVID-19. Study results and limitations: Specificity for SARS-CoV-2 was not confirmed among the second-wave clones peaking on day 37. Later expanders leaned CD4+, whereas day 15 to 85 contracting clones were balanced CD4/CD8. Chiefly within CM and EM were the contracting CD4+ clones; CD8+ ones were within EMRA.

This CDR3 spans 13 amino acids. CDR1 and CDR2 (germline): SGHVS, FNYEAQ. Trimming stripped 5 bases from V and 5 bases from J, with 12 bases between. In TCRdb, the 5' RACE reads were re-called with MiXCR into one record per CDR3 protein. The sample lists 450,000 to 700,000 distinct CDR3 sequences, approximately 18% seen once, with more than 10% in the top ten. About this clonotype: Its antigen is not identified.

Sequencing was done on a sample of PBMCs or a T cell subset sorted from them (not recorded which). The clonotype originates from an adult woman who had mild COVID-19 (a few samples of this study predate the infection). Cell type and time point are not known. The gene calls are TRBV7-6 and TRBJ2-5; no firm D call. CDR3 region: CASSRDRFETQYF. The CDR3 DNA sequence: TGTGCCAGCAGCCGCGATAGGTTCGAGACCCAGTACTTC.